This T cell receptor (beta chain) was obtained from a study of cytotoxic CD8 clonotypes in ibrutinib-treated CLL. Study-level findings and limits: Public clonotypes showed up rarely, and on treatment they shrank or held steady.

As for this clone: Its antigen is unknown.

Here immunoSEQ multiplex PCR was the method, and the copy in TCRdb shows in-frame clones only, minus some. The table has fewer than 400,000 clones, 60% to 80% seen once; the top ten hold roughly 6.7%. Here the sequenced sample was PBMCs, taken after 36 months of ibrutinib treatment. The clonotype comes from a human donor with chronic lymphocytic leukemia.

The CDR3 DNA sequence: TGCGCCAGCAGCTCAAAGACAGGGATCCACGAGCAGTACTTC. It codes for CASSSKTGIHEQYF. The chain has TRBV5-1 and TRBJ2-7; 7 nucleotides line up with TRBD1. The CDR3 has 14 amino acids. Germline trimming cut 3 bases from V and 5 bases from J; bases unmatched to any gene: 8. CDR1 and CDR2 (germline): SGHRS, YFSETQ.